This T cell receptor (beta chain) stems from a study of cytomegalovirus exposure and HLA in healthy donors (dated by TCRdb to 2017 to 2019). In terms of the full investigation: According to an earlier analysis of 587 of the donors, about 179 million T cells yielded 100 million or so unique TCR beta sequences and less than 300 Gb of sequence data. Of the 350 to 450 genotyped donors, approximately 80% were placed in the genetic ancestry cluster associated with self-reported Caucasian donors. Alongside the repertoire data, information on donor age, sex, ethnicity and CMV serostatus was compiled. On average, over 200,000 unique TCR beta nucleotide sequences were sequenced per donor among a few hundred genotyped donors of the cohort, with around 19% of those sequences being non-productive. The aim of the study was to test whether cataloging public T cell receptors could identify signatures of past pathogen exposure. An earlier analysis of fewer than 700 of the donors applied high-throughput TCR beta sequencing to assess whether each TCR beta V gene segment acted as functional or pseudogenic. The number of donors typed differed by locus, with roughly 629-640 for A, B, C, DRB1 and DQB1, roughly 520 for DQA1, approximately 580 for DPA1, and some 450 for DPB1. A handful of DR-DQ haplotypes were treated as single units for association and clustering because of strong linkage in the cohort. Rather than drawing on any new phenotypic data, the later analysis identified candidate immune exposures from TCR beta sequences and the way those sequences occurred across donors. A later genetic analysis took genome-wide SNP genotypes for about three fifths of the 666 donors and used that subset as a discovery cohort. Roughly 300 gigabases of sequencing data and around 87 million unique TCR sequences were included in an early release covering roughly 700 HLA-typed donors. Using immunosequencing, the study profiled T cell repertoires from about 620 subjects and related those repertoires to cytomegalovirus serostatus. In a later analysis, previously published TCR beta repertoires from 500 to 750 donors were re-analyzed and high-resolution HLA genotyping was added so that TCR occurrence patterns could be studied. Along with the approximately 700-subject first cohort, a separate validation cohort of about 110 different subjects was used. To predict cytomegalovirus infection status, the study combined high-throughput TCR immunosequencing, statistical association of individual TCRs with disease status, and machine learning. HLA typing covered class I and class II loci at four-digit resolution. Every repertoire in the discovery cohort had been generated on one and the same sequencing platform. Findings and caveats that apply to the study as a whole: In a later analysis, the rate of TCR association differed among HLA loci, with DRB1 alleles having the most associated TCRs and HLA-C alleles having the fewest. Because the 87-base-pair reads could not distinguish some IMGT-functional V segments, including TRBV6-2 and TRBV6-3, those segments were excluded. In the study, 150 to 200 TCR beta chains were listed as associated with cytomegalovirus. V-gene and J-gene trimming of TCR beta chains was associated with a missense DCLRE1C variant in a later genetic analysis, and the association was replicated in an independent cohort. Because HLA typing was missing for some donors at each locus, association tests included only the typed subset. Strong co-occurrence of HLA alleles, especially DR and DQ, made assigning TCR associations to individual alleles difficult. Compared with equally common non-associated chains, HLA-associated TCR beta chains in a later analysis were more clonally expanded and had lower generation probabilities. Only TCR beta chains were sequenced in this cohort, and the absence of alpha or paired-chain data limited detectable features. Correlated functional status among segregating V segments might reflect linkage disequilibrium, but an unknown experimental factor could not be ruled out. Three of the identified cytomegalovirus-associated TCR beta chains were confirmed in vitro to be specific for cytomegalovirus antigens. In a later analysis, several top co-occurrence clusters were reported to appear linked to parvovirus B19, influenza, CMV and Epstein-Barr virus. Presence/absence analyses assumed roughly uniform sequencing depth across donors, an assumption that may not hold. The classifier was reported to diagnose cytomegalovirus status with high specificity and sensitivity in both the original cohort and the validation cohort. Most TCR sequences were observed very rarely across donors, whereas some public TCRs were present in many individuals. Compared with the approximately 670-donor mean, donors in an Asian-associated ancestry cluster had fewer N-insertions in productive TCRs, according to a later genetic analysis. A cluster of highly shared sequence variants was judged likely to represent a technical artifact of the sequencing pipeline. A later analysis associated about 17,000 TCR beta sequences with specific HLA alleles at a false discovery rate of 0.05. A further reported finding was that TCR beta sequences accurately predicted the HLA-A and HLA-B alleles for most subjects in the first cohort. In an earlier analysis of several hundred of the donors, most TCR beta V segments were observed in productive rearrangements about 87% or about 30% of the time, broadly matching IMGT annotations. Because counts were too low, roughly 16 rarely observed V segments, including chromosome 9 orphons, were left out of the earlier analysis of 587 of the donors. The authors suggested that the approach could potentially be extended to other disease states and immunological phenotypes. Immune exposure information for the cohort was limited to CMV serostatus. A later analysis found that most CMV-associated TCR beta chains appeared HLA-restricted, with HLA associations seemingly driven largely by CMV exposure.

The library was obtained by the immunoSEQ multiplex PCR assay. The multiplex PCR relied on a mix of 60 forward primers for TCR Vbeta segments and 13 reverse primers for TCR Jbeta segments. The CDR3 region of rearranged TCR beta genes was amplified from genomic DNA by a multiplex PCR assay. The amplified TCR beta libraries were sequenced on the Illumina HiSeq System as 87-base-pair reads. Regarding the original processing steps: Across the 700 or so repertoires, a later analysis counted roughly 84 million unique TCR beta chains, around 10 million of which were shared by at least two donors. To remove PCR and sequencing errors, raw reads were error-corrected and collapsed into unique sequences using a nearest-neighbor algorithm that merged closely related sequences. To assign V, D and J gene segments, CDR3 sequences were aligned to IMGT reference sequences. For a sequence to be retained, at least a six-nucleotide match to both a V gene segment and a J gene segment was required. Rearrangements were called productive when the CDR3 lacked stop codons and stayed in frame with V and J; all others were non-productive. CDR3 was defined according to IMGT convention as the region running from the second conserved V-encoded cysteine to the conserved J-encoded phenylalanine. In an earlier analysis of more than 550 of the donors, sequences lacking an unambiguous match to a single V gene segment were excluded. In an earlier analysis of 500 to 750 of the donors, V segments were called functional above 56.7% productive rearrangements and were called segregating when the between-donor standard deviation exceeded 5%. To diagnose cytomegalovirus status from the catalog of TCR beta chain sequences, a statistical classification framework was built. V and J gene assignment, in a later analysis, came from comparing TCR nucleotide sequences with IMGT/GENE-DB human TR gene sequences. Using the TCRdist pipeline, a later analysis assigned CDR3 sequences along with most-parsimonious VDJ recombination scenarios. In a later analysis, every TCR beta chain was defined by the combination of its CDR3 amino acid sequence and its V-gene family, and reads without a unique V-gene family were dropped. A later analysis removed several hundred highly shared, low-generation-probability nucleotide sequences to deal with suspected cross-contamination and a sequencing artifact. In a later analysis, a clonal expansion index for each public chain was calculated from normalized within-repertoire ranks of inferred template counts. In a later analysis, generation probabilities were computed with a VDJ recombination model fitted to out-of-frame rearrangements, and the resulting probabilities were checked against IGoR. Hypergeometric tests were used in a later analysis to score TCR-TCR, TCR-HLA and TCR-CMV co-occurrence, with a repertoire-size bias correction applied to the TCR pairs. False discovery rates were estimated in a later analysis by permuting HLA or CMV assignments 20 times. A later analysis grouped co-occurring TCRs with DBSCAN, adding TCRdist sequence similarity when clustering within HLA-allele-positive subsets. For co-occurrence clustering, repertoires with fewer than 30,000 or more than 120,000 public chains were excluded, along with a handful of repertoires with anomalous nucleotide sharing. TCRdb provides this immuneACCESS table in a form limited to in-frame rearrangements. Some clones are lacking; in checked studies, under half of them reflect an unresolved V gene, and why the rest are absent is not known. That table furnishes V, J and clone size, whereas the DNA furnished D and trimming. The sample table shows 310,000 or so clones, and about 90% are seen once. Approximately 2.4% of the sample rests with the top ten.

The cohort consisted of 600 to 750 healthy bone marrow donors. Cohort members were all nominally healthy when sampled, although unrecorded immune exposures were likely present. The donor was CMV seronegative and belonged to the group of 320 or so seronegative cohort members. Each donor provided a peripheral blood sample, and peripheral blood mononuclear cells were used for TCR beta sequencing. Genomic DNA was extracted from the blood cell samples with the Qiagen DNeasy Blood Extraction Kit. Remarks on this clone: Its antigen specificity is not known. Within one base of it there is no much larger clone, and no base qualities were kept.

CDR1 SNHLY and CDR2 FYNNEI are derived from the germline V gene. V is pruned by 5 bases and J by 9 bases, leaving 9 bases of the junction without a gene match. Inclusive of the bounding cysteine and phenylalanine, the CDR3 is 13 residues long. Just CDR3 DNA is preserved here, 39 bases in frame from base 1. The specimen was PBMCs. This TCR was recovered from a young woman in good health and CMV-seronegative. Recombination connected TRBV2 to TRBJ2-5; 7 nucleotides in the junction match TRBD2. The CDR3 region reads CASSPGTTESQYF. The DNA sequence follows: TGTGCCAGCAGTCCCGGGACTACGGAGTCCCAGTACTTC.